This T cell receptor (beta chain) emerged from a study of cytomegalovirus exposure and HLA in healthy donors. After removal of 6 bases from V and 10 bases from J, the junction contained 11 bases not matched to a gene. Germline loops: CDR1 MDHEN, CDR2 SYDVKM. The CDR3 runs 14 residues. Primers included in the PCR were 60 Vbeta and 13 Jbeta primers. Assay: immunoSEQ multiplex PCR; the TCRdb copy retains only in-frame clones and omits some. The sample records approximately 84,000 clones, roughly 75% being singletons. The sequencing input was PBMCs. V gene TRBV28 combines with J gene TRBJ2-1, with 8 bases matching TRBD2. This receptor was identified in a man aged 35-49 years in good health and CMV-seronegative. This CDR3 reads CASSLSGREEEQFF. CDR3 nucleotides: TGTGCCAGCAGCCTTTCCGGGCGGGAGGAAGAGCAGTTCTTC.